Listed below are T cell receptor beta chains from one sample, sequenced in a study of blood T cell repertoires in COVID-19. Sequenced by immunoSEQ multiplex PCR; TCRdb stores in-frame clones only, minus some. This table has more than 100,000 clones, about 89% appearing once. Sequences were obtained from peripheral blood. Receptors originate from a man in his forties or fifties with active or convalescent COVID-19. The CDR3 runs from the conserved cysteine through the conserved F or W. The order of the fields is V gene, D gene, J gene, clone size, CDR3 protein, CDR3 DNA. A D gene is named only where the DNA matches it firmly. A clone size is listed for some rows: how often the clone was seen (once, few, many), or a class if it is expanded.

v_call: TRBV5-8
d_call: TRBD1
j_call: TRBJ1-1
clone_size: NA
cdr3_aa: CASSNDRGAVNTEAFF
cdr3_nt: TGTGCCAGCAGCAATGACAGGGGAGCGGTGAACACTGAAGCTTTCTTT

v_call: TRBV24-1
d_call: NA
j_call: TRBJ1-2
clone_size: NA
cdr3_aa: CATSRQESYGYTF
cdr3_nt: TGTGCCACCAGTAGACAGGAAAGCTATGGCTACACCTTC

v_call: TRBV5-1
d_call: NA
j_call: TRBJ2-3
clone_size: NA
cdr3_aa: CASSLHRFGTDTQYF
cdr3_nt: TGCGCCAGCAGCTTGCACAGGTTTGGCACAGATACGCAGTATTTT

v_call: TRBV29-1
d_call: TRBD1
j_call: TRBJ2-7
clone_size: NA
cdr3_aa: CSAGQGDLEQYF
cdr3_nt: TGCAGCGCGGGACAGGGGGACTTGGAGCAGTACTTC

v_call: TRBV6-2/TRBV6-3
d_call: NA
j_call: TRBJ1-6
clone_size: NA
cdr3_aa: CASSPRQENSPLHF
cdr3_nt: TGTGCCAGCAGTCCCCGACAGGAGAATTCACCCCTCCACTTT

v_call: TRBV18
d_call: NA
j_call: TRBJ1-6
clone_size: NA
cdr3_aa: CASSLREHNSPLHF
cdr3_nt: TGTGCCAGCTCACTCAGGGAACACAATTCACCCCTCCACTTT

v_call: TRBV7-2
d_call: TRBD2
j_call: TRBJ2-3
clone_size: NA
cdr3_aa: CASSLTSGATDTQYF
cdr3_nt: TGTGCCAGCAGCTTAACTAGCGGGGCGACAGATACGCAGTATTTT

v_call: TRBV4-1
d_call: TRBD1
j_call: TRBJ2-7
clone_size: NA
cdr3_aa: CASSLLGTVSSYEQYF
cdr3_nt: TGCGCCAGCAGCCTTTTAGGGACAGTCAGCTCCTACGAGCAGTACTTC

v_call: TRBV30
d_call: NA
j_call: TRBJ1-1
clone_size: once
cdr3_aa: CAWSRGSTSTEAFF
cdr3_nt: TGTGCCTGGAGTCGAGGCAGTACGTCCACTGAAGCTTTCTTT

v_call: TRBV30
d_call: NA
j_call: TRBJ2-5
clone_size: NA
cdr3_aa: CAWRELRSLKETQYF
cdr3_nt: TGTGCCTGGAGGGAGCTTAGAAGCCTAAAAGAGACCCAGTACTTC

v_call: TRBV23-1
d_call: TRBD1
j_call: TRBJ1-1
clone_size: NA
cdr3_aa: CASSRHLRYEQGWVIANTEAFF
cdr3_nt: TGCGCCAGCAGTCGCCATTTAAGGTATGAACAGGGGTGGGTGATTGCGAACACTGAAGCTTTCTTT

v_call: TRBV7-2
d_call: TRBD2
j_call: TRBJ2-5
clone_size: NA
cdr3_aa: CASSLAGSGGAQETQYF
cdr3_nt: TGTGCCAGCAGCTTAGCGGGCAGCGGGGGGGCACAAGAGACCCAGTACTTC

v_call: TRBV6-5
d_call: NA
j_call: TRBJ1-1
clone_size: NA
cdr3_aa: CASTQSDTEAFF
cdr3_nt: TGTGCCAGTACACAGTCGGACACTGAAGCTTTCTTT

v_call: TRBV12-5
d_call: TRBD1
j_call: TRBJ2-5
clone_size: NA
cdr3_aa: CRTKNKSGTGDLQETQYF
cdr3_nt: TGTCGAACAAAGAACAAAAGCGGGACAGGGGACCTCCAAGAGACCCAGTACTTC

v_call: TRBV25-1
d_call: TRBD1
j_call: TRBJ2-2
clone_size: NA
cdr3_aa: CASRRTGETGELFF
cdr3_nt: TGTGCCAGCAGAAGGACAGGGGAAACCGGGGAGCTGTTTTTT

v_call: TRBV3-1/TRBV3-2
d_call: TRBD2
j_call: TRBJ2-1
clone_size: NA
cdr3_aa: CASSQPTAGGTYNEQFF
cdr3_nt: TGTGCCAGCAGCCAGCCTACCGCGGGAGGAACCTACAATGAGCAGTTCTTC

v_call: TRBV6-1
d_call: NA
j_call: TRBJ1-4
clone_size: NA
cdr3_aa: CASSEWGTTNEKLFF
cdr3_nt: TGTGCCAGCAGTGAATGGGGGACTACTAATGAAAAACTGTTTTTT

v_call: TRBV12-5
d_call: NA
j_call: TRBJ2-7
clone_size: NA
cdr3_aa: CASGFNPFEQYF
cdr3_nt: TGTGCTAGTGGTTTTAATCCCTTCGAGCAGTACTTC

v_call: TRBV28
d_call: NA
j_call: TRBJ2-7
clone_size: NA
cdr3_aa: CASSPPPEGYEQYF
cdr3_nt: TGTGCCAGCAGTCCACCCCCGGAGGGCTACGAGCAGTACTTC

v_call: TRBV7-8
d_call: NA
j_call: TRBJ2-7
clone_size: NA
cdr3_aa: CASSPDRALSYEQYF
cdr3_nt: TGTGCCAGCAGCCCGGACAGAGCCCTCTCCTACGAGCAGTACTTC

v_call: TRBV30
d_call: TRBD2
j_call: TRBJ2-1
clone_size: NA
cdr3_aa: CAWSRGGYNEQFF
cdr3_nt: TGTGCCTGGAGCCGGGGGGGATACAATGAGCAGTTCTTC

v_call: TRBV28
d_call: NA
j_call: TRBJ2-7
clone_size: NA
cdr3_aa: CASSFRGGRYEQYF
cdr3_nt: TGTGCCAGCAGTTTCAGAGGGGGTCGCTACGAGCAGTACTTC

v_call: TRBV6-5
d_call: NA
j_call: TRBJ1-5
clone_size: NA
cdr3_aa: CASSKDSNNQPQHF
cdr3_nt: TGTGCCAGCAGTAAGGACAGTAACAATCAGCCCCAGCATTTT

v_call: TRBV6-2/TRBV6-3
d_call: TRBD1
j_call: TRBJ1-5
clone_size: NA
cdr3_aa: CASSSNTGQSFRQPQHF
cdr3_nt: TGTGCCAGCAGCTCAAACACGGGACAGTCTTTTCGTCAGCCCCAGCATTTT

v_call: TRBV19
d_call: NA
j_call: TRBJ1-2
clone_size: NA
cdr3_aa: CASSPQGLGGYTF
cdr3_nt: TGTGCCAGTAGTCCCCAGGGGCTTGGTGGCTACACCTTC

v_call: TRBV21-1
d_call: NA
j_call: TRBJ2-7
clone_size: NA
cdr3_aa: CASSIRDEQYF
cdr3_nt: TGTGCCAGCAGCATCCGAGACGAGCAGTACTTC

v_call: TRBV5-1
d_call: TRBD1
j_call: TRBJ2-2
clone_size: NA
cdr3_aa: CASSPGQGARELFF
cdr3_nt: TGCGCCAGCAGCCCGGGACAGGGGGCCAGGGAGCTGTTTTTT

v_call: TRBV24-1
d_call: TRBD1
j_call: TRBJ2-5
clone_size: NA
cdr3_aa: CATSERQGGLETQYF
cdr3_nt: TGTGCCACCAGTGAACGACAGGGTGGGTTGGAGACCCAGTACTTC

v_call: TRBV7-2
d_call: TRBD2
j_call: TRBJ2-1
clone_size: NA
cdr3_aa: CASSLVASGSFDEQFF
cdr3_nt: TGTGCCAGCAGCTTAGTGGCTAGCGGGAGCTTCGACGAGCAGTTCTTC

v_call: TRBV12-5
d_call: TRBD1
j_call: TRBJ2-7
clone_size: NA
cdr3_aa: CASGWGTGGFEQYF
cdr3_nt: TGTGCTAGTGGTTGGGGGACAGGGGGATTCGAGCAGTACTTC

v_call: TRBV6-1
d_call: NA
j_call: TRBJ1-2
clone_size: few
cdr3_aa: CASSDYGNGVNYGYTF
cdr3_nt: TGTGCCAGCAGTGATTACGGGAACGGCGTTAACTATGGCTACACCTTC

v_call: TRBV15
d_call: NA
j_call: TRBJ1-1
clone_size: NA
cdr3_aa: CATSRSRDKEAFF
cdr3_nt: TGTGCCACCAGCAGAAGTCGGGACAAGGAAGCTTTCTTT

v_call: TRBV5-1
d_call: NA
j_call: TRBJ1-1
clone_size: few
cdr3_aa: CASSFTGGPSEAFF
cdr3_nt: TGCGCCAGCAGCTTCACCGGCGGCCCCAGTGAAGCTTTCTTT

v_call: TRBV14
d_call: NA
j_call: TRBJ2-1
clone_size: NA
cdr3_aa: CASSQLLDSEQFF
cdr3_nt: TGTGCCAGCAGCCAATTATTGGACAGTGAGCAGTTCTTC

v_call: TRBV24-1
d_call: TRBD2
j_call: TRBJ2-1
clone_size: NA
cdr3_aa: CATSVVAGGPGEQFF
cdr3_nt: TGTGCCACCAGTGTGGTAGCGGGGGGGCCGGGTGAGCAGTTCTTC

v_call: TRBV4-1
d_call: NA
j_call: TRBJ1-5
clone_size: NA
cdr3_aa: CASSQEYSNQPQHF
cdr3_nt: TGCGCCAGCAGCCAGGAGTATAGCAATCAGCCCCAGCATTTT

v_call: TRBV6-5
d_call: TRBD1
j_call: TRBJ2-1
clone_size: NA
cdr3_aa: CASSYGTGGSYNEQFF
cdr3_nt: TGTGCCAGCAGTTACGGGACAGGGGGCTCCTACAATGAGCAGTTCTTC

v_call: TRBV18
d_call: TRBD2
j_call: TRBJ2-1
clone_size: NA
cdr3_aa: CASSLSGYNEQFF
cdr3_nt: TGTGCCAGCTCACTTAGCGGGTACAATGAGCAGTTCTTC

v_call: TRBV20-1
d_call: NA
j_call: TRBJ2-1
clone_size: NA
cdr3_aa: CSASVGAVNEQFF
cdr3_nt: TGCAGTGCTAGTGTGGGGGCCGTCAATGAGCAGTTCTTC

v_call: TRBV9
d_call: NA
j_call: TRBJ2-3
clone_size: NA
cdr3_aa: CASSVHAKADTQYF
cdr3_nt: TGTGCCAGCAGCGTACATGCGAAAGCAGATACGCAGTATTTT

v_call: TRBV30
d_call: NA
j_call: TRBJ1-5
clone_size: few
cdr3_aa: CAWSVRGNQPQHF
cdr3_nt: TGTGCCTGGAGTGTAAGGGGTAATCAGCCCCAGCATTTT

v_call: TRBV10-1
d_call: TRBD1
j_call: TRBJ2-1
clone_size: NA
cdr3_aa: CASSESYRTGNNEQFF
cdr3_nt: TGCGCCAGCAGTGAGTCTTATCGGACAGGGAACAATGAGCAGTTCTTC

v_call: TRBV2
d_call: NA
j_call: TRBJ2-5
clone_size: NA
cdr3_aa: CASSESFGLTDKETQYF
cdr3_nt: TGTGCCAGCAGTGAGAGTTTTGGGCTTACTGATAAAGAGACCCAGTACTTC

v_call: TRBV3-1/TRBV3-2
d_call: NA
j_call: TRBJ1-6
clone_size: few
cdr3_aa: CASSQLTQGPDNSPLHF
cdr3_nt: TGTGCCAGCAGCCAACTTACCCAGGGGCCGGATAATTCACCCCTCCACTTT

v_call: TRBV7-2
d_call: TRBD1
j_call: TRBJ1-4
clone_size: NA
cdr3_aa: CASSFRDRDEKLFF
cdr3_nt: TGTGCCAGCAGCTTCCGGGACAGGGATGAAAAACTGTTTTTT

v_call: TRBV6-5
d_call: TRBD2
j_call: TRBJ2-7
clone_size: NA
cdr3_aa: CASSGGLTYEQYF
cdr3_nt: TGTGCCAGCAGCGGGGGGTTGACCTACGAGCAGTACTTC

v_call: TRBV5-1
d_call: TRBD1
j_call: TRBJ1-2
clone_size: NA
cdr3_aa: CASSLEGQGSRGYTF
cdr3_nt: TGCGCCAGCAGCTTGGAAGGACAGGGTAGTCGGGGCTACACCTTC

v_call: TRBV18
d_call: TRBD1
j_call: TRBJ2-5
clone_size: NA
cdr3_aa: CASPPGQGAKETQYF
cdr3_nt: TGTGCCAGCCCCCCGGGACAGGGGGCTAAGGAGACCCAGTACTTC

v_call: TRBV30
d_call: NA
j_call: TRBJ2-2
clone_size: NA
cdr3_aa: CAWSVSQTGELFF
cdr3_nt: TGTGCCTGGAGTGTTAGTCAAACCGGGGAGCTGTTTTTT

v_call: TRBV19
d_call: TRBD2
j_call: TRBJ2-1
clone_size: NA
cdr3_aa: CASSIRTSGSNEQFF
cdr3_nt: TGTGCCAGTAGTATACGGACTAGCGGGAGTAATGAGCAGTTCTTC

v_call: TRBV6-5
d_call: TRBD1
j_call: TRBJ1-6
clone_size: NA
cdr3_aa: CASSYSGGDSPLHF
cdr3_nt: TGTGCCAGCAGTTACTCAGGGGGCGATTCACCCCTCCACTTT

v_call: TRBV3-1/TRBV3-2
d_call: NA
j_call: TRBJ1-1
clone_size: few
cdr3_aa: CASSQQINTEAFF
cdr3_nt: TGTGCCAGCAGCCAACAGATCAACACTGAAGCTTTCTTT

v_call: TRBV9
d_call: NA
j_call: TRBJ2-2
clone_size: NA
cdr3_aa: CASSVVPRGSGELFF
cdr3_nt: TGTGCCAGCAGCGTAGTCCCCAGGGGCAGCGGGGAGCTGTTTTTT